One sample yielded the 28 T cell receptor beta chains listed below, sequenced in a study of identical twins. Each CDR3 protein gets one entry after TCRdb re-called the 5' RACE reads with MiXCR. The sample consists of some 730,000 distinct CDR3 sequences, around a sixth of them appearing once. Another study also made use of these data, one on T cells expressing NK-cell markers.

What was sequenced was PBMCs. The receptors stem from a woman between 18 and 29 years old in good health.

V gene TRBV7-2 combines with J gene TRBJ2-5; D not resolved. Germline V gene lookup returns CDR1 SGHTA and CDR2 FQGNSA. This CDR3 is 12 amino acids long. The V gene lost 2 bases and the J gene lost 4 bases, with 5 bases spanning the gap. The CDR3 loop reads CASSLLSETQYF. The CDR3 nucleotides read TGTGCCAGCAGCTTACTTTCAGAGACCCAGTACTTC.

This clonotype was picked up a small number of times. This chain uses TRBV6-5 with TRBJ1-3; possibly TRBD1 for D (5 bases). Trimming removed 0 bases at V and 5 bases at J, with 11 bases between. CDR3 length: 15 residues. Looked up from germline, CDR1 is MNHEY and CDR2 is SVGAGI. CDR3 nucleotide sequence: TGTGCCAGCAGTTACTCCCCGGGACGGAGAAACACCATATATTTT. Translation gives CASSYSPGRRNTIYF.

Ten or more counts support this clonotype. The V call is TRBV12-3 or TRBV12-4, the J call TRBJ2-7; D may be TRBD1 (5 bases). Trimming removed 1 base at V and 9 bases at J, with 13 bases between. This CDR3 has 13 amino acids. The DNA of the CDR3 is TGTGCCAGCAGTTTAGGGACAATTTCTGGGCAGTACTTC. It encodes CASSLGTISGQYF.

The chain is built from TRBV11-1 and TRBJ2-1; TRBD2 agrees at 16 bases. The germline V gene encodes CDR1 SGHAT and CDR2 FQDESV (reference sequence). CDR3 size: 18 residues. Germline trimming cut 4 bases from V and 0 bases from J; bases unmatched to any gene: 3. CDR3 loop: CASSSGTSGRVSYNEQFF. CDR3 nucleotides: TGTGCCAGCAGCTCCGGGACTAGCGGGAGGGTCTCCTACAATGAGCAGTTCTTC.

This clonotype was detected ten times or more. V gene TRBV7-9 combines with J gene TRBJ2-7; 9 positions match TRBD1. CDR3 length: 14 residues. Germline-derived CDR1 and CDR2 are SEHNR and FQNEAQ (reference sequence). V trimming: 5 bases; J trimming: 2 bases; junction bases outside the gene matches: 4. CDR3 bases: TGTGCCAGCAGCCAGGGACAGGGAGCCTACGAGCAGTACTTC. This codes for CASSQGQGAYEQYF.

The V gene is TRBV20-1, the J gene TRBJ2-3; D may be TRBD2 (6 bases). The V and J ends lost 5 bases and 4 bases respectively, with 22 bases between them. The germline CDR1 and CDR2 sequences are DFQATT and SNEGSKA (reference sequence). The CDR3 is made up of 16 amino acids. CDR3 protein: CSARGPRGAGPDTQYF. CDR3 DNA sequence: TGCAGTGCTCGTGGCCCACGCGGGGCCGGCCCAGATACGCAGTATTTT.

The CDR3 DNA reads as TGTGCCATCAGTGATCTAGCGCGAGACACCGGGGAGCTGTTTTTT. Encoded protein: CAISDLARDTGELFF. The chain couples TRBV10-3 to TRBJ2-2, with D possibly being TRBD2 (6 bases). V was clipped by 3 bases and J by 3 bases, with 11 bases between them. This CDR3 has 15 amino acids. The germline CDR1 and CDR2 sequences are ENHRY and SYGVKD.

This clonotype has at least ten counts. The gene calls are TRBV12-3 or TRBV12-4 and TRBJ1-2; D call uncertain. The CDR3 is made up of 17 amino acids. Trimming removed 2 bases from V and 0 bases from J, with 16 bases in between. The CDR3 loop reads CASSLLGRVLPNYGYTF. In DNA, the CDR3 is TGTGCCAGCAGTTTATTGGGCAGAGTTCTCCCTAACTATGGCTACACCTTC.

This clonotype was recorded a few times. The V gene is TRBV21-1, the J gene TRBJ2-2; the D call in the table, TRBD2, was not verified against the DNA. TRBV21-1 is described as a pseudogene. This CDR3 is 12 amino acids long. In DNA, the CDR3 is TGTGCCAGCAGCAAAGTAGCGGGGGAGCTGTTTTTT. This translates into CASSKVAGELFF.

In this sample, this clonotype turned up once. The rearrangement links TRBV12-3 or TRBV12-4 to TRBJ2-2; 8 bases map to TRBD1. The V segment lost 6 bases and the J segment 4 bases; nucleotides outside the gene matches: 4. The CDR3 loop spans 14 amino acids. CDR3 in DNA: TGTGCCAGCAGGGGACAGGTGTCCACCGGGGAGCTGTTTTTT. Translation: CASRGQVSTGELFF.

This chain uses TRBV10-3 with TRBJ2-3; the match to TRBD2 covers 7 bases. Per germline, CDR1 ENHRY and CDR2 SYGVKD. The V gene end was trimmed by 4 bases and the J gene end by 2 bases; junction bases not matched to a gene: 6. The length of the CDR3 is 15 residues. The CDR3 DNA is TGTGCCATCAGTGTGGCTAGCGGTTACACAGATACGCAGTATTTT. Residues: CAISVASGYTDTQYF.

This chain joins TRBV15 and TRBJ2-3; D may match TRBD1 or TRBD2 (6 bases each). V lost 0 bases to trimming and J lost 6 bases, with 16 bases between them. This CDR3 is 16 amino acids long. CDR1 is LNHNV, CDR2 YYDKDF, per germline (reference sequence). For the CDR3, the DNA is TGTGCCACCAGCAGAGATCTTACCGGGGGCGCGGATACGCAGTATTTT. It encodes CATSRDLTGGADTQYF.

This chain uses TRBV20-1 with TRBJ2-1; D possibly corresponds to TRBD1 (6 bases). Germline values: CDR1 DFQATT, CDR2 SNEGSKA (reference sequence). The CDR3 covers 10 residues. Trimming left V 6 bases short and J 10 bases short, with 10 bases between. This CDR3 is CSARQEEQFF. CDR3 bases: TGCAGTGCCAGACAGGAGGAGCAGTTCTTC.

This clonotype was found a few times. The CDR3 is CASNGGDDTDTQYF. For the CDR3, the DNA is TGTGCCAGCAATGGGGGGGACGACACAGATACGCAGTATTTT. The V gene is TRBV12-3 or TRBV12-4, the J gene TRBJ2-3, with TRBD2 identical over 7 bases. The CDR3 is 14 amino acids. The ends lost 7 bases at V and 2 bases at J; junction bases unmatched: 6.

At least ten counts were recorded for this clonotype. In DNA, the CDR3 is TGTGCCAGCAGTTTAGAAGGTGTAGCTTTCTTT. Its translation is CASSLEGVAFF. This chain links TRBV12-3 or TRBV12-4 with TRBJ1-1; D remains unclear. There are 11 residues in the CDR3. The V and J ends lost 1 base and 10 bases respectively, with 7 bases between them.

This chain links TRBV5-5 with TRBJ2-2; no clear D gene. The CDR3 has 15 residues. Germline-derived CDR1 and CDR2 are SGHKS and YYEKEE (reference sequence). The germline V and J ends were trimmed by 4 bases and 5 bases, with 15 bases remaining between them. The CDR3 nucleotides read TGTGCCAGCAGCCCGGAGACCCCCGGAACCGGGGAGCTGTTTTTT. This translates into CASSPETPGTGELFF.

This chain links TRBV20-1 with TRBJ2-3; 9 bases agree with TRBD2. The germline V gene has CDR1 DFQATT and CDR2 SNEGSKA (reference sequence). The CDR3 consists of 15 residues. The trim removed 0 bases at V and 2 bases at J, leaving 3 bases unmatched. The CDR3 loop reads CSAREAGGATDTQYF. CDR3 coding DNA: TGCAGTGCTAGAGAAGCGGGAGGCGCCACAGATACGCAGTATTTT.

The J gene is TRBJ2-7, the V gene TRBV20-1, with 8 nucleotides matching TRBD2. Germline CDR1 and CDR2: DFQATT and SNEGSKA (reference sequence). The CDR3 has 14 residues. V lost 3 bases and J lost 5; bases outside the gene matches: 9. In nucleotides, the CDR3 is TGCAGTGCTAGTTCGGCGGGAGGTATCCACGAGCAGTACTTC. This codes for CSASSAGGIHEQYF.

V gene TRBV20-1 combines with J gene TRBJ1-1; the D is unclear. The CDR3 has 11 amino acids. Trimming pared 3 bases from V and 3 bases from J, leaving 5 bases between. Germline CDR1 is DFQATT and CDR2 is SNEGSKA (reference sequence). The CDR3 bases are TGCAGTGCTAGCCGCTACACTGAAGCTTTCTTT. It specifies CSASRYTEAFF.

This clonotype came up a few times. The rearrangement links TRBV7-2 to TRBJ2-7; 8 bases map to TRBD2. With V trimmed by 5 bases and J by 5 bases, 14 bases remained unmatched. CDR3 length: 16 residues. In germline, CDR1 is SGHTA, CDR2 FQGNSA. The CDR3 sequence is CASSPVVGTRRNEQYF. The CDR3 region has the DNA TGTGCCAGCAGCCCAGTAGTCGGGACTAGGCGAAACGAGCAGTACTTC.

This clonotype appeared a few times. The V and J genes are TRBV12-3 or TRBV12-4 and TRBJ1-2; D remains unclear. This CDR3 is built from 13 residues. Trimming shortened V by 3 bases and J by 4 bases, and 9 bases separated the two germline ends. In nucleotides, the CDR3 is TGTGCCAGCAGTTTGTCACAGCCCTATGGCTACACCTTC. Translated: CASSLSQPYGYTF.

This clonotype was seen just once. This chain uses TRBV29-1 with TRBJ2-1; 7 bases agree with TRBD1. The CDR3 runs 13 residues. Unmatched junction bases numbered 9, after V lost 7 bases and J lost 6 bases. Germline CDR1 reads SQVTM; CDR2 reads ANQGSEA. This CDR3 is CSGDSPSFNEQFF. CDR3 sequence (DNA): TGCAGCGGGGACAGCCCTTCTTTCAATGAGCAGTTCTTC.

This clonotype was seen at least ten times. The chain is built from TRBV7-2 and TRBJ2-1; 9 nucleotides align to TRBD1. Germline CDR1 and CDR2: SGHTA and FQGNSA. The CDR3 contains 15 residues. The V segment lost 5 bases and the J segment 8 bases; nucleotides outside the gene matches: 10. CDR3 amino acids: CASSRQPRTGDEQFF. The DNA for the CDR3 is TGTGCCAGCAGCCGACAACCCAGGACAGGGGATGAGCAGTTCTTC.

In this sample, this clonotype turned up many times. The chain links TRBV7-9 to TRBJ1-2, with a weak D call TRBD1 (6 bases). Between the trimmed V and J ends, which lost 1 base and 6 bases, there was a span of 12 bases. Germline assignment: CDR1 SEHNR and CDR2 FQNEAQ (reference sequence). This CDR3 has 14 amino acids. This CDR3 reads CASSLDAGDNGYTF. The CDR3 DNA sequence: TGTGCCAGCAGCTTAGACGCAGGGGATAATGGCTACACCTTC.

The table lists this clonotype with a few counts. The chain combines TRBV4-2 with TRBJ2-5; TRBD2 might be the D (5 bases). The CDR3 has 15 residues. Trimming removed 4 bases from V and 5 bases from J, with 17 bases in between. Germline V CDR1 and CDR2: LGHNA, YNFKEQ. The DNA for the CDR3 is TGTGCCAGCAGCCCCCTCGGGGATTTGGGGGAGACCCAGTACTTC. Translated, it gives CASSPLGDLGETQYF.

This clonotype was recorded many times. V gene TRBV5-1 combines with J gene TRBJ1-1; D is possibly TRBD1 (5 bases). Trimming took off 4 bases at V and 1 base at J, with 8 bases between the two ends. Germline loops: CDR1 SGHRS, CDR2 YFSETQ. This CDR3 contains 13 residues. The CDR3 here is CASSGDRNTEAFF. CDR3 DNA sequence: TGCGCCAGCAGCGGCGACAGGAACACTGAAGCTTTCTTT.

This clonotype was seen a few times. At one end, the junction sequence differs from germline, possibly due to a read error. The chain joins TRBV5-8 to TRBJ2-7; TRBD1 might be the D (6 bases). Germline CDR1 SGHTS, CDR2 YDEGEE. CDR3 length: 14 amino acids. The CDR3 DNA reads TGTGCCAGCAGCTTGGAGGTCGGGACATGGGGCACAACCTTC. It yields the protein CASSLEVGTWGTTF.

This clonotype occurred many times. The chain has TRBV7-2 and TRBJ2-3; 7 nucleotides agree with TRBD1. This CDR3 has 14 amino acids. Germline values: CDR1 SGHTA, CDR2 FQGNSA. The junction had 6 bases not matched to a gene; V was cut back by 3 bases and J by 6 bases. The CDR3 here is CASSFQGVGDTQYF. Here the CDR3 DNA reads TGTGCCAGCAGCTTCCAGGGGGTCGGGGATACGCAGTATTTT.